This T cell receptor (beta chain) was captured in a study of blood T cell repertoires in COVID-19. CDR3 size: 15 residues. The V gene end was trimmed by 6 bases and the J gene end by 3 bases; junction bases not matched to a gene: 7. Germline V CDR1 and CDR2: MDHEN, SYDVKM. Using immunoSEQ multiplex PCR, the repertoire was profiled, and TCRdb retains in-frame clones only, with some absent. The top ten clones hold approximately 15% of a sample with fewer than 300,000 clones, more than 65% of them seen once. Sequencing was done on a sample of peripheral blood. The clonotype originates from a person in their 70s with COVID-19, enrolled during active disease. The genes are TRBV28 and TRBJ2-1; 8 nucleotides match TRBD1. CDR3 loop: CASRSAGTGYNEQFF. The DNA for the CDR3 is TGTGCCAGCAGGTCAGCCGGGACAGGCTACAATGAGCAGTTCTTC.